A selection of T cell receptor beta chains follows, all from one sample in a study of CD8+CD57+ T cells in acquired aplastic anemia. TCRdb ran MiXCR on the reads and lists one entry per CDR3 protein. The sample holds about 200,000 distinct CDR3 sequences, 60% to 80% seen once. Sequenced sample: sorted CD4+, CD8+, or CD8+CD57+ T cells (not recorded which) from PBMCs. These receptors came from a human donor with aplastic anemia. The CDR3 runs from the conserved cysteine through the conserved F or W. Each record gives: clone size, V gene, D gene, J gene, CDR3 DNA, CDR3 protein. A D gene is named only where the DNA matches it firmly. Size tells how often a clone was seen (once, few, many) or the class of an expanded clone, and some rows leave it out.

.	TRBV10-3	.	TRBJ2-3	TGTGCCAGCAGTGACTCTGCAGCGAGCACAGATACGCAGTATTTT	CASSDSAASTDTQYF
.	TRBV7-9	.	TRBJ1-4	TGTGCCAGCAGCTTAGACACAGGTGCTAATGAAAAACTGTTTTTT	CASSLDTGANEKLFF
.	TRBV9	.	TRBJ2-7	TGTGCCAGCAGCGTAGGGGCGAGCTCCTACGAGCAGTACTTC	CASSVGASSYEQYF
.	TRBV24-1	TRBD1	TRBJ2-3	TGTGCCACCAGTGATGGGACAGGGGTCACAGATACGCAGTATTTT	CATSDGTGVTDTQYF
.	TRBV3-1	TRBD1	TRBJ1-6	TGTGCCAGCAGCCAGGGGACAGGGCCTTACGTGACCCTCCACTTT	CASSQGTGPYVTLHF
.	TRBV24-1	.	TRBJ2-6	TGTGCCACCAGTGATCCGCAGGGCCTCGCAGGGGCCAACGTCCTGACTTTC	CATSDPQGLAGANVLTF
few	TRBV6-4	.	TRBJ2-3	TGTGCCAGCAGCTTATCCGGGAGTAGCACAGATACGCAGTATTTT	CASSLSGSSTDTQYF
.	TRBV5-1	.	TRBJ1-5	TGCGCCAGCAGCTTAGGACGAGATCAGCCCCAGCATTTT	CASSLGRDQPQHF
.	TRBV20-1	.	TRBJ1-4	TGCAGTGCTAGAGCGGTGACAGGTGAAAAACTGTTTTTT	CSARAVTGEKLFF
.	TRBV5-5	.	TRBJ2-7	TGTGCCAGCAGCCGCCCAGACAGGCTTGGGGGATTC	CASSRPDRLGGF
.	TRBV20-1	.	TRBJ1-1	TGCAGTGCTACGAGGACGGTGAACACTGAAGCTTTCTTT	CSATRTVNTEAFF
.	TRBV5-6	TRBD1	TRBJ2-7	TGTGCCAGCAGCAGAACAAGGAGAGGGACAGGCTACGAGCAGTACTTC	CASSRTRRGTGYEQYF
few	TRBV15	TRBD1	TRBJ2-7	TGTGCCACCAGCAGACTAAACTCCGGGACAGGGGTCCTCTACGAGCAGTACTTC	CATSRLNSGTGVLYEQYF
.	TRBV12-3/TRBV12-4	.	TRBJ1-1	TGTGCCAGCAGTTGGAGGAGTAACACTGAAGCTTTCTTT	CASSWRSNTEAFF
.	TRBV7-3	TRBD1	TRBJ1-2	TGTGCCAGCAGCCCGGACAGGGAGAGTAGCTACACCTTC	CASSPDRESSYTF
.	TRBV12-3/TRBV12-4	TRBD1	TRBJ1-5	TGTGCTAGTGCAAGGCAGGGGACAGGCAATCAGCCCCAGCATTTT	CASARQGTGNQPQHF
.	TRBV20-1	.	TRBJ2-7	TGCAGTGCTAGTCGGGGGACAACCTACGAGCAGTACTTC	CSASRGTTYEQYF
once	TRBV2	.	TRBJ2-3	TGTGCCAGCGACATGGGGGACAATACGCAGTATTTT	CASDMGDNTQYF
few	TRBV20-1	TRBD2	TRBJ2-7	TGCAGTGCTAGAAAGCTAGCGGGAGGATACGAGCAGTACTTC	CSARKLAGGYEQYF
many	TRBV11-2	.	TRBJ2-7	TGTGCCAGCAGCACTGTTGGGGGCCTCCCCTACGAGCAGTACTTC	CASSTVGGLPYEQYF
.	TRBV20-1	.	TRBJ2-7	TGCAGTGCTCCCGGAAAGCGGGCCTACGAGCAGTACTTC	CSAPGKRAYEQYF
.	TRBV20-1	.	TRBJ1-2	TGCAGTGCTAGCATGGACATCTATGGCTACACCTTC	CSASMDIYGYTF
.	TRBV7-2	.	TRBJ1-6	TGTGCCAGCAACATAGGAACGAATTCACCCCTCCACTTT	CASNIGTNSPLHF
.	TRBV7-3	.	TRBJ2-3	TGTGCCAGCAGCCCACAAGGGGACACAGATACGCAGTATTTT	CASSPQGDTDTQYF
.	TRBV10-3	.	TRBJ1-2	TGTGCCATCTCCCCGGGCAATTCGATCTATGGCTACACCTTC	CAISPGNSIYGYTF
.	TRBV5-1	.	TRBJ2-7	TGCGCCAGCAGCTTGGAAGGGTACCCTAGAGACGAGCAGTACTTC	CASSLEGYPRDEQYF
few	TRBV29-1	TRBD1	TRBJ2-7	TGCAGCGTTGGACAGGGGGCGTACGAGCAGTACTTC	CSVGQGAYEQYF
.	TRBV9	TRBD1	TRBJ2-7	TGTGCCAGCAGCCCGACAGGGGGCGTTTACGAGCAGTACTTC	CASSPTGGVYEQYF
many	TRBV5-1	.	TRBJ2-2	TGCGCCAGCAGAGGGGGGTCCGGGGAGCTGTTTTTT	CASRGGSGELFF
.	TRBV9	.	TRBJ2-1	TGTGCCAGCAGCGTACGGCAGTACAATGAGCAGTTCTTC	CASSVRQYNEQFF
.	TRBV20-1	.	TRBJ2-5	TGCAGTGCTAGGTCTGCAGGATGGGCGGAGACCCAGTACTTC	CSARSAGWAETQYF
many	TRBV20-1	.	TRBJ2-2	TGCAGTGCTCCCACAAACACCGGGGAGCTGTTTTTT	CSAPTNTGELFF
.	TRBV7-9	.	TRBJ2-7	TGTGCCAGCAGCGGACCGGGAGTTCAAAGCTACAACTCCTACGAGCAGTACTTC	CASSGPGVQSYNSYEQYF
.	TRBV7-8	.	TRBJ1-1	TGTGCCAGCAGCTTGGCCCAGGGGCACCACACTGAAGCTTTCTTT	CASSLAQGHHTEAFF
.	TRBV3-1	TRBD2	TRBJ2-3	TGTGCCAGCAGCCTTGGTGGACTAGCGGGCGTCCAAGGTACGCAGTATTTT	CASSLGGLAGVQGTQYF
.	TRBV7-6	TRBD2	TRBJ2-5	TGTGCCAGCAGCTTAGCTAGCGGGACTCAAGAGACCCAGTACTTC	CASSLASGTQETQYF
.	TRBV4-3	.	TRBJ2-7	TGCGCCAGCAGTCCAGCAGACGGTTACGAGCAGTACTTC	CASSPADGYEQYF
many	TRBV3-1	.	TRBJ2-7	TGTGCCAGCAGCCAGGCGACCTACGAGCAGTACTTC	CASSQATYEQYF
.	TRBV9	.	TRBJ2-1	TGTGCCAGCAGCGCGGTTAGGTACAATGAGCAGTTCTTC	CASSAVRYNEQFF
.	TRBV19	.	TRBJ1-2	TGTGCCAGTAGTATTCGGCCCTCTAGGGACACGTCTGGCTATGGCTACACCTTC	CASSIRPSRDTSGYGYTF
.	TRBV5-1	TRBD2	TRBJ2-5	TGCGCCAGCCACACTAGCGGACAAGAGACCCAGTACTTC	CASHTSGQETQYF
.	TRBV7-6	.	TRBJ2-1	TGTGCCAGCAGCTTAGAAGCAGGGTCCAATGAGCAGTTCTTC	CASSLEAGSNEQFF
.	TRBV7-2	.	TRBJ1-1	TGTGCCAGCAGCGTAACAGGGCTCATTGGGGACACTGAAGCTTTCTTT	CASSVTGLIGDTEAFF
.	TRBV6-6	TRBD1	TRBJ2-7	TGTGCCAGCATCAACCGGGACAGGGTATCCCACTACGAGCAGTACTTC	CASINRDRVSHYEQYF
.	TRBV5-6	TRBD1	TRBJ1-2	TGTGCCAGCAGCTTGACAGGGGAATATGGCTACACCTTC	CASSLTGEYGYTF
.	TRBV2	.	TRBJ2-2	TGTGCCAGCAGTAGGGGCTCCGGGGAGCTGTTTTTT	CASSRGSGELFF
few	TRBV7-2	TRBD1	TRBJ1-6	TGTGCCAGCAGCTTGGGGACAGGGGCTCGCTCAGGGGATAATTCACCCCTCCACTTT	CASSLGTGARSGDNSPLHF
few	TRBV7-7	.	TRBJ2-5	TGTGCTAGCAGCTTAGAGTGGGGAAGAGCCCAGTACTTC	CASSLEWGRAQYF